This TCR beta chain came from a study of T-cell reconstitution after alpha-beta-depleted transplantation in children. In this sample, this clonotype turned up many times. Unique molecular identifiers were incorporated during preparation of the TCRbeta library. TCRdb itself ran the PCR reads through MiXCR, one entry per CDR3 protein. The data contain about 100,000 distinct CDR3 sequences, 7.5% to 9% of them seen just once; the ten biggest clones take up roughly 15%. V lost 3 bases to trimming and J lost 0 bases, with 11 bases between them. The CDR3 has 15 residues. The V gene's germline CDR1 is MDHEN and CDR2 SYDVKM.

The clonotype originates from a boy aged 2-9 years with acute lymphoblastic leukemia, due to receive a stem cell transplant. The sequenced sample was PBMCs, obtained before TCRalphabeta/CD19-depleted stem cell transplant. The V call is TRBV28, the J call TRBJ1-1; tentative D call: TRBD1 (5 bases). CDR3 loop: CASSLDGGMNTEAFF. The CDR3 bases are TGTGCCAGCAGTTTGGACGGGGGGATGAACACTGAAGCTTTCTTT. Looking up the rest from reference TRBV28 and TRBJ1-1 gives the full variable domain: DVKVTQSSRYLVKRTGEKVFLECVQDMDHENMFWYRQDPGLGLRLIYFSYDVKMKEKGDIPEGYSVSREKKERFSLILESASTNQTSMYLCASSLDGGMNTEAFFGQGTRLTVV.